The 16 T cell receptor beta chains given below trace back to one sample, sequenced in a study of spatial heterogeneity in lung cancer. TCRdb itself ran the 5' RACE reads through MiXCR, one entry per CDR3 protein. The sample has some 120,000 distinct CDR3 sequences, more than 10% seen once. Specified time point: blood at routine non-recurrence follow-up after resection. TCRs were sequenced from unsorted whole RNA of tumor, nontumor lung or PBMC. The sequencing here drew on PBMCs, taken at follow-up. Receptors were obtained from a male donor with early-stage non-small cell lung cancer.

This clonotype was counted between two and nine times. The J gene is TRBJ2-1, the V gene TRBV7-9; D is unresolved. The CDR3 length is 11 residues. Trimming removed 10 bases from V and 7 bases from J, with 11 bases in between. Germline loops: CDR1 SEHNR, CDR2 FQNEAQ (reference sequence). This CDR3 is CATFYVNEQFF. The CDR3 nucleotides read TGTGCCACCTTTTACGTAAATGAGCAGTTCTTC.

This clonotype was picked up many times. The V and J genes are TRBV11-2 and TRBJ2-1, with 9 bases matching TRBD1. The CDR3 loop spans 15 amino acids. Germline CDR1 and CDR2: SGHAT and FQNNGV. V was clipped by 1 base and J by 4 bases; unmatched bases: 2. CDR3: CASSLAGTGYNEQFF. Written as DNA, the CDR3 is TGTGCCAGCAGCTTAGCCGGGACAGGGTACAATGAGCAGTTCTTC.

This clonotype was seen more than once but under ten times. The chain employs TRBV11-2 and TRBJ2-7; D possibly corresponds to TRBD1 (7 bases). The germline V gene has CDR1 SGHAT and CDR2 FQNNGV. V lost 5 bases and J lost 2, with 16 bases in between. The CDR3 consists of 15 residues. The CDR3 reads CASSISRGATYEQYF. As DNA, the CDR3 is TGTGCCAGCAGCATTTCCAGGGGGGCTACCTACGAGCAGTACTTC.

The rearrangement links TRBV5-5 to TRBJ2-7, with unresolved D. Germline V gives CDR1 SGHKS, CDR2 YYEKEE (reference sequence). V lost 3 bases and J 3 bases, leaving 7 bases between the germline ends. This CDR3 spans 12 amino acids. The DNA of the CDR3 is TGTGCCAGCAGCTCTTGGAACTACGAGCAGTACTTC. This encodes CASSSWNYEQYF.

In this sample, this clonotype turned up many times. This sequence joins TRBV10-3 and TRBJ2-7; D unclear. The germline gives CDR1 ENHRY, CDR2 SYGVKD. The V gene lost 3 bases and the J gene lost 4 bases, with 7 bases spanning the gap. The CDR3 totals 12 residues. The CDR3 DNA sequence: TGTGCCATCAGTGACCAGCCATACGAGCAGTACTTC. As protein: CAISDQPYEQYF.

This clonotype was seen a few times. CDR3 amino acids: CASSLDWVYGYTF. CDR3 DNA sequence: TGTGCCAGCAGCTTAGACTGGGTCTATGGCTACACCTTC. The V call is TRBV7-2, the J call TRBJ1-2; D ambiguous. Trimming removed 1 base from V and 4 bases from J, with 7 bases in between. Germline-derived CDR1 and CDR2 are SGHTA and FQGNSA. The CDR3 totals 13 residues.

There are many counts of this clonotype. The chain combines TRBV10-3 with TRBJ2-7; possibly TRBD1 or TRBD2 for D (6 bases each). The CDR3 is 15 amino acids. With 6 bases removed from V and 5 bases from J, the gap between germline ends came to 20 bases. In germline, CDR1 is ENHRY, CDR2 SYGVKD. The CDR3: CAIREAATGGDEQYF. The CDR3 bases are TGTGCCATCAGGGAGGCTGCGACAGGCGGGGACGAGCAGTACTTC.

This clonotype showed up many times. The genes are TRBV20-1 and TRBJ1-3; a possible D gene is TRBD1 (5 bases). The CDR3 runs 16 residues. Germline V CDR1 and CDR2: DFQATT, SNEGSKA (reference sequence). The ends were cut back, 0 bases at V and 5 bases at J, with 17 bases in the middle. CDR3 in DNA: TGCAGTGCTAGAGAACGGCAGGCGGGACCTAGAAACACCATATATTTT. This codes for CSARERQAGPRNTIYF.

This clonotype was detected only a few times. The gene calls are TRBV15 and TRBJ2-5; the D is unclear. The CDR3 spans 13 residues. Germline V gene lookup returns CDR1 LNHNV and CDR2 YYDKDF (reference sequence). The ends were cut back, 2 bases at V and 1 base at J, with 5 bases in the middle. CDR3 loop: CATSRSSQETQYF. The CDR3 DNA follows: TGTGCCACCAGCAGAAGCTCCCAAGAGACCCAGTACTTC.

This clonotype occurred once. The chain carries TRBV7-4 and TRBJ2-3, with 7 bases lining up with TRBD2. The CDR3 runs to 16 residues. CDR1 and CDR2 (germline): SGHVT, SQSDAQ. V was pared by 2 bases and J by 0 bases, with 5 bases of the junction left unmatched. The CDR3, as DNA: TGTGCCAGCAGCTTACTTCCAGCGGGGAGCACAGATACGCAGTATTTT. Translated: CASSLLPAGSTDTQYF.

This clonotype was counted at least ten times. The chain has TRBV29-1 and TRBJ2-5, with 14 bases matching TRBD2. CDR3 length equals 16 residues. Trimming removed 0 bases from V and 4 bases from J; junction bases left unmatched: 4. Germline V gene sequence: CDR1 SQVTM, CDR2 ANQGSEA. Written as DNA, the CDR3 is TGCAGCGTTGAAGACAGACTAGCGGGGGGGCCAGAGACCCAGTACTTC. This encodes CSVEDRLAGGPETQYF.

This clonotype has a count of ten or more. The chain carries TRBV5-8 and TRBJ1-6, with D unresolved. This CDR3 has 15 residues. Germline CDR1 reads SGHTS; CDR2 reads YDEGEE. V shed 5 bases and J shed 9 bases, with 18 bases lying between them. The DNA for the CDR3 is TGTGCCAGCAGTTTAGGCCCTGCCAGGCTTTCACCCCTCCACTTT. Protein sequence: CASSLGPARLSPLHF.

This clonotype has a single count. An end of the junction does not agree with germline; a read error may underlie this. This chain joins TRBV6-5 and TRBJ1-6, with D hard to call. The CDR3 runs 14 residues. The germline CDR1 and CDR2 sequences are MNHEY and SVGAGI. In DNA form, the CDR3 reads TGTGCCAGCAGTTACTCGGGCGGCTCCCAGGCCCTCTCCTTT. Translating gives CASSYSGGSQALSF.

In its sample, this clonotype was seen a few times. The rearrangement links TRBV11-2 to TRBJ1-1; 7 nucleotides match TRBD1. This CDR3 contains 15 residues. Germline-derived CDR1 and CDR2 are SGHAT and FQNNGV. With V trimmed by 3 bases and J by 1 base, 5 bases remained unmatched. CDR3 DNA: TGTGCCAGCAGCTTCAGGAGGGGGCAGAACACTGAAGCTTTCTTT. Translation gives CASSFRRGQNTEAFF.

Comment on this clonotype: Germline is not matched at one junction end, which may reflect a read error. The chain uses TRBV27 and TRBJ2-7; possibly TRBD1 or TRBD2 for D (5 bases each). Germline lookup yields CDR1 MNHEY and CDR2 SMNVEV (reference sequence). The CDR3 covers 17 residues. The CDR3 protein is CASSLSGLLGRGHERYF. The CDR3, as DNA: TGTGCCAGCAGTTTAAGTGGTCTCCTGGGACGGGGCCACGAGCGGTACTTC.

The chain is built from TRBV28 and TRBJ2-4; no firm D call. CDR3 length: 12 residues. V lost 6 bases and J lost 8, with 11 bases in between. CDR1 MDHEN and CDR2 SYDVKM come from the germline V gene. DNA of the CDR3: TGTGCCAGCAGCCCCACATCGGACATTCAGTACTTC. It is translated as CASSPTSDIQYF.